The 26 T cell receptor beta chains listed next were all sequenced from one sample in a study of radiotherapy plus CTLA-4 blockade in lung cancer. Produced via immunoSEQ multiplex PCR; TCRdb's table is partial and in-frame only. The table has tens of thousands of clones, 84% seen once. The sample consisted of peripheral blood, taken from a patient treated with radiotherapy plus ipilimumab. These receptors all come from a human donor with non-small cell lung cancer who had stable disease on radiotherapy plus ipilimumab.

The J gene is TRBJ1-2, the V gene TRBV28; a possible D gene is TRBD1 (5 bases). Germline loops: CDR1 MDHEN, CDR2 SYDVKM. The CDR3 is 15 residues long. V dropped 7 bases and J dropped 4 bases, with 19 bases sitting between them. CDR3 DNA sequence: TGTGCCAGCAATGGTGGCAGGGCTGGGGCCTATGGCTACACCTTC. Translated: CASNGGRAGAYGYTF.

This sequence joins TRBV7-9 and TRBJ2-3, with D possibly being TRBD1 or TRBD2 (5 bases each). Trimming left V 3 bases short and J 6 bases short, with 13 bases between. Germline V lookup: CDR1 SEHNR, CDR2 FQNEAQ (reference sequence). The CDR3 covers 14 residues. This CDR3 is CASSFGAAQDTQYF. CDR3 bases: TGTGCCAGCAGCTTCGGGGCGGCGCAGGATACGCAGTATTTT.

The V and J genes are TRBV14 and TRBJ2-1, with 9 bases fitting TRBD1. CDR1 and CDR2 (germline): SGHDN, FVKESK. This CDR3 has 16 amino acids. The V and J ends lost 3 bases and 5 bases, in that order; junction bases with no gene match: 8. The CDR3 DNA reads as TGTGCCAGCAGCCACCTCCGGGACAGGGCGAACAATGAGCAGTTCTTC. This translates into CASSHLRDRANNEQFF.

This clone was detected only a few times. The gene calls are TRBV29-1 and TRBJ1-1; 7 bases map to TRBD1. CDR3 length equals 12 residues. Germline CDR1 and CDR2: SQVTM and ANQGSEA. J gave up 7 bases and V 3 bases, and 5 bases lay outside the gene matches. The CDR3 loop reads CSVDRQGLEAFF. In DNA, the CDR3 is TGCAGCGTTGACCGACAGGGTCTTGAAGCTTTCTTT.

This sequence joins TRBV7-9 and TRBJ2-2; D gene uncertain. CDR1 is SEHNR, CDR2 FQNEAQ, per germline (reference sequence). Between the trimmed V and J ends, which lost 0 bases and 8 bases, there was a span of 10 bases. The CDR3 covers 14 residues. The CDR3 protein is CASSLAQSSGELFF. DNA of the CDR3: TGTGCCAGCAGCTTAGCCCAGAGTTCAGGGGAGCTGTTTTTT.

The rearrangement links TRBV11-3 to TRBJ2-1, with TRBD2 identical over 9 bases. Per germline, CDR1 SGHNT and CDR2 YENEEA. The CDR3 extends over 17 amino acids. After removal of 1 base from V and 0 bases from J, the junction contained 4 bases not matched to a gene. CDR3 nucleotide sequence: TGTGCCAGCAGCTTAGGGGCGGGAGGGAACTCCTACAATGAGCAGTTCTTC. It yields the protein CASSLGAGGNSYNEQFF.

The chain is built from TRBV7-2 and TRBJ2-1, with 12 bases identical to TRBD2. This CDR3 is built from 15 residues. Trimming took 5 bases from V and 6 from J; bases not matched to a gene: 5. Germline loops: CDR1 SGHTA, CDR2 FQGNSA. The DNA of the CDR3 is TGTGCCAGCAGCCAGACTAGCGGGGGAGTCAATGAGCAGTTCTTC. Translated: CASSQTSGGVNEQFF.

This sequence joins TRBV9 and TRBJ1-2; D is perhaps TRBD1 (6 bases). Germline V gives CDR1 SGDLS, CDR2 YYNGEE. The CDR3 runs to 12 residues. Trimming left V 4 bases short and J 8 bases short, with 12 bases between. In DNA form, the CDR3 reads TGTGCCAGCAGCTCGACTGGGGGCGGCTACACCTTC. It specifies CASSSTGGGYTF. The variable domain in full, completed from reference TRBV9 and TRBJ1-2, reads DSGVTQTPKHLITATGQRVTLRCSPRSGDLSVYWYQQSLDQGLQFLIQYYNGEERAKGNILERFSAQQFPDLHSELNLSSLELGDSALYFCASSSTGGGYTFGSGTRLTVV.

The gene calls are TRBV6-1 and TRBJ1-1; maybe TRBD1 (6 bases). This CDR3 is built from 13 residues. Germline V gives CDR1 MNHNS, CDR2 SASEGT. V dropped 3 bases and J dropped 1 base, with 6 bases sitting between them. The CDR3 DNA sequence: TGTGCCAGCAGTGAGACAGGGAACACTGAAGCTTTCTTT. It yields the protein CASSETGNTEAFF.

The J gene is TRBJ2-1, the V gene TRBV29-1, with D possibly being TRBD1 or TRBD2 (5 bases each). The CDR3 is 12 amino acids. Trimming removed 3 bases at V and 7 bases at J, with 10 bases between. Germline assignment: CDR1 SQVTM and CDR2 ANQGSEA. In DNA, the CDR3 is TGCAGCGTTGAGGGGGTCAAAAATGAGCAGTTCTTC. Residues: CSVEGVKNEQFF.

V gene TRBV13 combines with J gene TRBJ2-1; the D gene is possibly TRBD1 (8 bases). Germline values: CDR1 PRHDT, CDR2 FYEKMQ (reference sequence). The CDR3 spans 15 residues. The V and J ends lost 5 bases and 3 bases respectively, with 14 bases between them. This CDR3 reads CASSQNRGGYNEQFF. Written as DNA, the CDR3 is TGTGCCAGCAGCCAGAACAGGGGGGGCTACAATGAGCAGTTCTTC. Supplemented by reference TRBV13 and TRBJ2-1, the full variable domain reads AAGVIQSPRHLIKEKRETATLKCYPIPRHDTVYWYQQGPGQDPQFLISFYEKMQSDKGSIPDRFSAQQFSDYHSELNMSSLELGDSALYFCASSQNRGGYNEQFFGPGTRLTVL.

The chain combines TRBV6-5 with TRBJ2-4; TRBD1 might be the D (6 bases). CDR3 length: 15 amino acids. Deletions cut 5 bases from V and 2 bases from J, with 13 bases between. CDR1 and CDR2 from the germline V gene are MNHEY and SVGAGI. The CDR3 sequence is CASSRTRGSKNIQYF. In DNA form, the CDR3 reads TGTGCCAGCAGTCGAACGAGGGGGTCCAAAAACATTCAGTACTTC.

The chain joins TRBV2 to TRBJ2-2; 7 bases match TRBD1. This CDR3 region has 15 residues. Per the germline V gene, CDR1 is SNHLY and CDR2 is FYNNEI. V lost 6 bases to trimming and J lost 0 bases; unmatched junction nucleotides: 4. The CDR3 DNA sequence: TGTGCCAGCAGGAAGGGGGCAGCGAACACCGGGGAGCTGTTTTTT. Its protein product is CASRKGAANTGELFF.

V usage is TRBV9 and J usage is TRBJ2-3; 8 nucleotides line up with TRBD1. The V and J ends lost 1 base and 5 bases, in that order; junction bases with no gene match: 3. This CDR3 is built from 14 residues. CDR1 is SGDLS, CDR2 YYNGEE, per germline. CDR3 residues: CASSVQGAIDTQYF. The CDR3 DNA is TGTGCCAGCAGCGTACAGGGGGCGATAGATACGCAGTATTTT.

The V call is TRBV9, the J call TRBJ2-5; 9 bases match TRBD2. This CDR3 has 17 amino acids. V dropped 0 bases and J dropped 2; count of bases not matched to a gene: 8. Germline CDR1 is SGDLS and CDR2 is YYNGEE. CDR3: CASSVDPAGGQQETQYF. As DNA, the CDR3 is TGTGCCAGCAGCGTAGATCCAGCGGGGGGCCAGCAAGAGACCCAGTACTTC. The whole variable domain, filled in from reference TRBV9 and TRBJ2-5, reads DSGVTQTPKHLITATGQRVTLRCSPRSGDLSVYWYQQSLDQGLQFLIQYYNGEERAKGNILERFSAQQFPDLHSELNLSSLELGDSALYFCASSVDPAGGQQETQYFGPGTRLLVL.

The chain combines TRBV10-2 with TRBJ2-2; TRBD2 matches 7 bases. This CDR3 is 15 amino acids long. The germline gives CDR1 WSHSY, CDR2 SAAADI. After removal of 5 bases from V and 5 bases from J, the junction contained 8 bases not matched to a gene. The CDR3 reads CASSKGGESTGELFF. The CDR3 DNA follows: TGCGCCAGCAGTAAGGGAGGGGAGAGTACCGGGGAGCTGTTTTTT.

This CDR3 reads CASSGTSGRAYEQYF. Written as DNA, the CDR3 is TGCGCCAGCAGCGGGACTAGCGGGAGGGCCTACGAGCAGTACTTC. This rearrangement joins TRBV5-1 to TRBJ2-7; 16 bases are a match to TRBD2. The CDR3 length is 15 residues. CDR1 is SGHRS and CDR2 is YFSETQ in the germline V gene. Germline trimming cut 4 bases from V and 2 bases from J; bases unmatched to any gene: 0.

The rearrangement links TRBV7-9 to TRBJ2-7, with D perhaps given as TRBD1 or TRBD2 (5 bases each). The CDR3 loop spans 14 amino acids. V was trimmed by 3 bases and J by 4 bases, leaving 13 bases between them. Germline CDR1 is SEHNR and CDR2 is FQNEAQ (reference sequence). CDR3 loop: CASSFGTPGYEQYF. The CDR3 bases are TGTGCCAGCAGCTTCGGGACCCCCGGATACGAGCAGTACTTC.

The genes are TRBV27 and TRBJ2-5; the match to TRBD2 covers 8 bases. Germline V gene lookup returns CDR1 MNHEY and CDR2 SMNVEV (reference sequence). V trimming: 3 bases; J trimming: 5 bases; junction bases outside the gene matches: 5. The CDR3 contains 14 residues. The CDR3 loop is CASSFGLAGETQYF. In DNA form, the CDR3 reads TGTGCCAGCAGTTTCGGACTAGCTGGGGAGACCCAGTACTTC.

The chain combines TRBV5-1 with TRBJ2-3; tentatively, D is TRBD1 (5 bases). The V gene's germline CDR1 is SGHRS and CDR2 YFSETQ. V dropped 2 bases and J dropped 2 bases, with 18 bases sitting between them. CDR3 length equals 17 residues. CDR3 coding DNA: TGCGCCAGCAGCTTCCAGGACATGGCGACCTCCACAGATACGCAGTATTTT. This codes for CASSFQDMATSTDTQYF.

The chain links TRBV28 to TRBJ1-5; 8 nucleotides match TRBD1. Germline V gives CDR1 MDHEN, CDR2 SYDVKM. J lost 7 bases, V lost 8 bases, and 7 bases had no gene match. The CDR3 totals 13 residues. CDR3 loop: CASSGQGSQPQHF. DNA of the CDR3: TGTGCCAGCTCCGGACAGGGATCACAGCCCCAGCATTTT.

The CDR3 region has the DNA TGTGCCAGCAGTTACGTGCGGAACACCGGGGAGCTGTTTTTT. It codes for CASSYVRNTGELFF. The chain is built from TRBV6-6 and TRBJ2-2; D uncertain. The germline V gene encodes CDR1 MNHNY and CDR2 SVGAGI (reference sequence). V lost 2 bases, J lost 1 base, and 5 bases lay in between. This CDR3 is built from 14 residues.

The J gene is TRBJ2-2, the V gene TRBV9, with 13 bases lining up with TRBD2. CDR1 and CDR2 (germline): SGDLS, YYNGEE. The trim removed 3 bases at V and 0 bases at J, leaving 2 bases unmatched. The CDR3 extends over 17 amino acids. For the CDR3, the DNA is TGTGCCAGCAGCGGAGGACTAGCGGGGGCGAACACCGGGGAGCTGTTTTTT. This codes for CASSGGLAGANTGELFF.

A few counts support this clone. The chain is built from TRBV7-2 and TRBJ2-7; D might be TRBD1 or TRBD2, each matching 5 bases. V shed 8 bases and J shed 7 bases, with 15 bases lying between them. The CDR3 runs to 12 residues. Germline V lookup: CDR1 SGHTA, CDR2 FQGNSA. The CDR3 DNA follows: TGTGCCAGCGCCGAGGGGACCCTGGAGCAGTACTTC. Amino acids: CASAEGTLEQYF. Variable domain in full (rest from reference TRBV7-2 and TRBJ2-7): GAGVSQSPSNKVTEKGKDVELRCDPISGHTALYWYRQSLGQGLEFLIYFQGNSAPDKSGLPSDRFSAERTGGSVSTLTIQRTQQEDSAVYLCASAEGTLEQYFGPGTRLTVT.

The DNA of the CDR3 is TGTGCCAGCAGTTTAGGTAGGGTGGGGGCCTCTGGGGCCAACGTCCTGACTTTC. Protein: CASSLGRVGASGANVLTF. The V call is TRBV27, the J call TRBJ2-6; TRBD1 is a possible D gene (6 bases). The V end was cut by 2 bases, the J end by 0 bases, with 14 bases between. CDR3 size: 18 residues. Germline V gene sequence: CDR1 MNHEY, CDR2 SMNVEV (reference sequence). The full variable domain, rest sourced from reference TRBV27 and TRBJ2-6, is EAQVTQNPRYLITVTGKKLTVTCSQNMNHEYMSWYRQDPGLGLRQIYYSMNVEVTDKGDVPEGYKVSRKEKRNFPLILESPSPNQTSLYFCASSLGRVGASGANVLTFGAGSRLTVL.

The chain joins TRBV5-1 to TRBJ2-2; D is undetermined. This CDR3 spans 13 amino acids. Germline V gene sequence: CDR1 SGHRS, CDR2 YFSETQ. Trimming shortened V by 0 bases and J by 3 bases, and 3 bases separated the two germline ends. The CDR3: CASSLGYTGELFF. For the CDR3, the DNA is TGCGCCAGCAGCTTGGGGTACACCGGGGAGCTGTTTTTT.